This TCR beta chain was obtained from a study of cytomegalovirus exposure and HLA in healthy donors. Study context: Researchers found that roughly 80% of almost 400 genotyped donors fell within the Caucasian-associated ancestry cluster. Study results and limitations: The listing of about 150 TCR beta chains classed them as cytomegalovirus-associated.

The PCR contained 60 Vbeta and 13 Jbeta primers. Data came from immunoSEQ multiplex PCR; TCRdb stores just in-frame clones and leaves some out. The sample yields approximately 120,000 clones, 73% seen once. Trimming removed 6 bases at V and 0 bases at J, with 9 bases between. Germline V gene sequence: CDR1 LNHDA, CDR2 SQIVND (reference sequence). The CDR3 is 13 residues long. Only a few counts were recorded for this clone. What it binds is unknown. The chain is built from TRBV19 and TRBJ2-7, with D maybe TRBD1 (6 bases). Source material: PBMCs. The TCR was taken from a man aged 40-55 years in good health and CMV-seronegative. CDR3 DNA sequence: TGTGCCAGTAGCAGGACAGTCTCCTACGAGCAGTACTTC. It translates to CASSRTVSYEQYF.